Described below is a single T cell receptor beta chain sequence and its context. PCR amplification relied on 60 Vbeta primers (plus 13 Jbeta primers). Produced via immunoSEQ multiplex PCR; TCRdb's table is partial and in-frame only. The sample includes around 140,000 clones, 83% of them seen just once. These data belong to a study of cytomegalovirus exposure and HLA in healthy donors. The CDR3 sequence is 15 residues long. Germline values: CDR1 MGHRA, CDR2 YSYEKL. The TCR was taken from a man aged 40-49 years in good health and CMV-seronegative. The J gene is TRBJ2-2, the V gene TRBV4-1, with TRBD1 identical over 11 bases. Sequencing used PBMCs. This chain's CDR3 is CSFGQGAFRTGELFF. The CDR3 nucleotides read TGCTCCTTCGGACAGGGGGCTTTCAGAACCGGGGAGCTGTTTTTT.